The clone carrying this T cell receptor beta chain was recorded only once. Its specificity is unknown. The data belong to a study of cytomegalovirus exposure and HLA in healthy donors. Study in general: Unique TCRs from HLA-typed donors, 80 million to 100 million of them, were held in an early data release.

PCR used 60 Vbeta primers and 13 Jbeta primers. Only in-frame clones appear in the TCRdb table, and some are missing; sequencing was by immunoSEQ multiplex PCR. The sample has approximately 140,000 clones, approximately 73% seen once. Germline V lookup: CDR1 SGHRS, CDR2 YFSETQ. Losses at the gene ends were 4 bases for V and 6 bases for J; bases not matched to a gene: 7. The CDR3 runs to 14 residues. Findings and limits, study-wide: Among the CMV-associated chains, a few were confirmed in vitro as specific for CMV antigens.

The receptor was isolated from a woman aged 40 to 50 in good health and CMV-seronegative. The genes are TRBV5-1 and TRBJ2-1, with 7 bases fitting TRBD1. The specimen was PBMCs. CDR3 protein: CASSIGQASNEQFF. CDR3 nucleotides: TGCGCCAGCAGCATTGGACAGGCGAGCAATGAGCAGTTCTTC. The full variable domain, rest sourced from reference TRBV5-1 and TRBJ2-1, is KAGVTQTPRYLIKTRGQQVTLSCSPISGHRSVSWYQQTPGQGLQFLFEYFSETQRNKGNFPGRFSGRQFSNSRSEMNVSTLELGDSALYLCASSIGQASNEQFFGPGTRLTVL.